The next 17 T cell receptor beta chains were all read from a single sample in a study of neurological immune-mediated disorders. MiXCR was run by TCRdb on the 5' RACE reads, yielding one entry per CDR3 protein. Of 57,000 or so distinct CDR3 sequences in the sample, about an eighth are singletons; the top ten hold roughly 1.9%. The specimen was PBMCs. The receptors were sampled from a man in his 60s in good health.

This clonotype appeared many times. This rearrangement joins TRBV11-1 to TRBJ1-1; perhaps TRBD1 as D (6 bases). Trimming removed 5 bases from V and 0 bases from J, with 13 bases in between. CDR1 and CDR2 (germline): SGHAT, FQDESV (reference sequence). The length of the CDR3 is 15 residues. This CDR3 reads CASSPRQDMNTEAFF. The CDR3 DNA reads TGTGCCAGCAGCCCTCGACAGGACATGAACACTGAAGCTTTCTTT.

This clonotype was counted only a few times. The chain employs TRBV6-5 and TRBJ1-6; no clear D gene. From germline, CDR1 is MNHEY and CDR2 SVGAGI. There are 16 residues in the CDR3. The V gene lost 6 bases and the J gene lost 6 bases, with 18 bases spanning the gap. CDR3 bases: TGTGCCAGCAGCGACCGAGCCGCAAAGTTTAATTCACCCCTCCACTTT. Translation gives CASSDRAAKFNSPLHF.

This clonotype showed up many times. This CDR3 is CASSFRTSGYNEQFF. CDR3 nucleotides: TGTGCCAGCAGCTTCCGGACTAGCGGCTACAATGAGCAGTTCTTC. The chain links TRBV7-2 to TRBJ2-1, with 10 bases matching TRBD2. This CDR3 spans 15 amino acids. Germline CDR1 and CDR2: SGHTA and FQGNSA. With V trimmed by 3 bases and J by 3 bases, 2 bases remained unmatched.

This clonotype appeared many times. The J gene is TRBJ1-2, the V gene TRBV28; D unclear. V shed 5 bases and J shed 8 bases, with 21 bases lying between them. Germline CDR1 MDHEN, CDR2 SYDVKM. CDR3 length: 15 residues. Written as DNA, the CDR3 is TGTGCCAGCAGTCCTCGGCCCCGCCTAACCAAGGGCTACACCTTC. This translates into CASSPRPRLTKGYTF.

This clonotype was detected many times. The chain has TRBV9 and TRBJ1-6; 9 positions agree with TRBD1. This CDR3 region has 14 residues. Germline values: CDR1 SGDLS, CDR2 YYNGEE. Trimming cost V 0 bases and J 11 bases; bases outside gene matches: 3. CDR3 sequence reads: CASSVGGDRAPLHF. The CDR3 nucleotides are TGTGCCAGCAGCGTAGGAGGGGACAGGGCACCCCTCCACTTT.

On this clonotype: Sequence at one end of the junction differs from germline and may be a read error. This sequence joins TRBV7-8 and TRBJ1-2; D not certain. This CDR3 comprises 17 residues. CDR1 and CDR2 from the germline V gene are SGHVS and FQNEAQ. The CDR3 is CASNLAPARRVYYGYTF. The CDR3 DNA is TGTGCCAGCAACTTAGCTCCTGCCCGACGGGTCTACTATGGCTACACCTTC.

Many counts were recorded for this clonotype. The chain carries TRBV12-3 or TRBV12-4 and TRBJ1-2; D uncertain. The CDR3 spans 13 residues. The germline V and J ends were trimmed by 3 bases and 3 bases, with 8 bases remaining between them. The CDR3 bases are TGTGCCAGCAGTTTCAAGGAGGACTATGGCTACACCTTC. Its translation: CASSFKEDYGYTF.

Worth noting for this clonotype: Compared with germline, one end of the junction differs, possibly owing to a read error. V usage is TRBV7-9 and J usage is TRBJ1-5; D gene uncertain. The CDR3 covers 18 residues. The germline gives CDR1 SEHNR, CDR2 FQNEAQ (reference sequence). The DNA of the CDR3 is TGTGCCAGTAGCTTAGTGGGAGAGGAAGCGTTCAGCAATCAGACCCAGCATTTT. It yields the protein CASSLVGEEAFSNQTQHF.

This clonotype was observed many times. The chain joins TRBV12-3 or TRBV12-4 to TRBJ2-2; no firm D call. The germline V and J ends were trimmed by 8 bases and 7 bases, with 17 bases remaining between them. The CDR3 runs 14 residues. The CDR3 protein is CASGLGVTGGELFF. The CDR3 DNA is TGTGCCAGCGGGCTAGGAGTCACGGGCGGGGAGCTGTTTTTT.

This clonotype has ten or more counts. This rearrangement joins TRBV7-2 to TRBJ2-3; TRBD2 aligns across 10 bases. With V trimmed by 8 bases and J by 5 bases, 10 bases remained unmatched. Germline values: CDR1 SGHTA, CDR2 FQGNSA. This CDR3 spans 15 amino acids. The CDR3 reads CASAGYTSGEDTQYF. In nucleotides, the CDR3 is TGTGCCAGCGCCGGGTATACTAGCGGGGAAGATACGCAGTATTTT.

The CDR3 nucleotides read TGCAGTGCTATAGGACTAACGGGGGTCGGGATAACAGATACGCAGTATTTT. It is translated as CSAIGLTGVGITDTQYF. V is TRBV20-1 and J is TRBJ2-3, with D perhaps matching TRBD2 (6 bases). Per the germline V gene, CDR1 is DFQATT and CDR2 is SNEGSKA (reference sequence). Deletions cut 4 bases from V and 3 bases from J, with 23 bases between. The CDR3 runs to 17 residues.

This clonotype was found many times. The genes are TRBV20-1 and TRBJ2-7, with D tentatively TRBD1 (7 bases). Deletions cut 0 bases from V and 2 bases from J, with 17 bases between. Germline V gene lookup returns CDR1 DFQATT and CDR2 SNEGSKA (reference sequence). The CDR3 sequence is 16 residues long. The DNA of the CDR3 is TGCAGTGCTAGAGATCTGGGCAGGGGGGAAACCTACGAGCAGTACTTC. It codes for CSARDLGRGETYEQYF.

The chain combines TRBV10-2 with TRBJ2-5; 9 bases agree with TRBD2. Looked up from germline, CDR1 is WSHSY and CDR2 is SAAADI. This CDR3 spans 14 amino acids. V trimming: 6 bases; J trimming: 1 base; junction bases outside the gene matches: 3. CDR3 loop: CASSVAGVQETQYF. CDR3 nucleotide sequence: TGCGCCAGCAGCGTAGCGGGGGTCCAAGAGACCCAGTACTTC.

This clonotype came up many times. The V call is TRBV7-9, the J call TRBJ2-3, with 16 bases matching TRBD2. The junction had 4 bases not matched to a gene; V was cut back by 4 bases and J by 3 bases. There are 17 residues in the CDR3. Germline CDR1 reads SEHNR; CDR2 reads FQNEAQ (reference sequence). The CDR3 bases are TGTGCCAGCAGCTCGGGACTAGCGGGGGGGCGAACAGATACGCAGTATTTT. Its translation: CASSSGLAGGRTDTQYF. Combining the CDR3 with reference TRBV7-9 and TRBJ2-3 gives the whole variable domain DTGVSQNPRHKITKRGQNVTFRCDPISEHNRLYWYRQTLGQGPEFLTYFQNEAQLEKSRLLSDRFSAERPKGSFSTLEIQRTEQGDSAMYLCASSSGLAGGRTDTQYFGPGTRLTVL.

This clonotype came up many times. The chain is built from TRBV20-1 and TRBJ1-2; weak D call: TRBD1 (5 bases). Trimming took 1 base from V and 10 from J, leaving 16 bases between them. CDR1 is DFQATT and CDR2 is SNEGSKA in the germline V gene (reference sequence). CDR3 size: 13 residues. The CDR3 sequence: CSARVVEVRAYTF. The CDR3 bases are TGCAGTGCTAGAGTGGTGGAGGTCAGGGCCTACACCTTC.

In this sample, this clonotype turned up many times. V is TRBV28 and J is TRBJ1-2, with D tentatively TRBD1 (6 bases). The CDR3 has 12 amino acids. Trimming shortened V by 4 bases and J by 5 bases, and 8 bases separated the two germline ends. Germline CDR1 MDHEN, CDR2 SYDVKM. The CDR3 region is CASSWQGYGYTF. The CDR3 DNA reads TGTGCCAGCAGTTGGCAGGGGTATGGCTACACCTTC.

This clonotype was counted many times. The chain has TRBV20-1 and TRBJ1-5; D ambiguous. CDR1 and CDR2 (germline): DFQATT, SNEGSKA (reference sequence). The CDR3 is 18 amino acids. Trimming took 5 bases from V and 2 from J, leaving 25 bases between them. CDR3 sequence reads: CSAYYRHPGPERNQPQHF. The CDR3 DNA follows: TGCAGTGCTTATTATAGACATCCTGGACCGGAACGCAATCAGCCCCAGCATTTT.